This T cell receptor (beta chain) stems from a study of blood T cells in healthy people across ages. General study results and limits: The percentage of naive T cells correlated strongly with TCR beta diversity. The unsorted PBMCs prevented any conclusive comparison of naive versus antigen-experienced cells.

A remark on this clonotype: Its specificity is not known.

A J-beta primer mix and a sample-barcoded 5' primer were used in a second PCR of about 7 to 12 cycles. TCRdb passed the 5' RACE reads through MiXCR, listing each CDR3 protein once. The sample lists 910,000 or so distinct CDR3 sequences, roughly 50% occurring once. Trimming shortened V by 1 base and J by 7 bases, and 14 bases separated the two germline ends. Germline V gene data show CDR1 as KGHSY and CDR2 as FQNENV. This CDR3 comprises 15 residues. The sample was blood. The V and J genes are TRBV16 and TRBJ2-1; no firm D call. This clonotype was sampled from a woman between 55 and 75 years old in good health. DNA of the CDR3: TGTGCCAGCAGCCAATTGCTTAACTCTTTGAATGAGCAGTTCTTC. This translates into CASSQLLNSLNEQFF.